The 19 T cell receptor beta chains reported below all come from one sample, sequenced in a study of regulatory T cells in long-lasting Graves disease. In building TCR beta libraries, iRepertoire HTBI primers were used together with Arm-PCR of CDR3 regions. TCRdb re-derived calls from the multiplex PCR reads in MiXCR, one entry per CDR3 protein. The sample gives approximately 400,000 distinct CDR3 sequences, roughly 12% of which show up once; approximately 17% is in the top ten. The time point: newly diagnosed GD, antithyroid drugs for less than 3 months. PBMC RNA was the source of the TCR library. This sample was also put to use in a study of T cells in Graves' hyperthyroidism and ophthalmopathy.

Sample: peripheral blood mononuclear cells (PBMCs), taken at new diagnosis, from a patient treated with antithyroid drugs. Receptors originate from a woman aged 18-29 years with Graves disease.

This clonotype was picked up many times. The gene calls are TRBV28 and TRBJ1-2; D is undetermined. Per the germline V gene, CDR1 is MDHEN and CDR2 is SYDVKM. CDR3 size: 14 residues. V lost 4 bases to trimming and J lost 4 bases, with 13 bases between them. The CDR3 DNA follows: TGTGCCAGCAGTTCCCTAAATGACGGCTATGGCTACACCTTC. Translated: CASSSLNDGYGYTF.

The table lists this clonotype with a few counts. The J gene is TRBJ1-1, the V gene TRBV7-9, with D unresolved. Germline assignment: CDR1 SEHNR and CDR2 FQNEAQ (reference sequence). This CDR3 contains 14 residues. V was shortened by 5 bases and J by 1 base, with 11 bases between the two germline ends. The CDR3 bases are TGTGCCAGCAGCCCAGAGGCAGAGAACACTGAAGCTTTCTTT. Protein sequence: CASSPEAENTEAFF.

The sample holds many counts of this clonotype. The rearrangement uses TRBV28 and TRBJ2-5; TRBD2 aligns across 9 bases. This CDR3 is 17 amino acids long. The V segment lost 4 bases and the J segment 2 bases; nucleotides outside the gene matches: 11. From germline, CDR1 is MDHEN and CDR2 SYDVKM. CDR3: CASSSRLWAGGQETQYF. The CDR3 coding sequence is TGTGCCAGCAGTTCCCGTTTGTGGGCGGGGGGGCAAGAGACCCAGTACTTC.

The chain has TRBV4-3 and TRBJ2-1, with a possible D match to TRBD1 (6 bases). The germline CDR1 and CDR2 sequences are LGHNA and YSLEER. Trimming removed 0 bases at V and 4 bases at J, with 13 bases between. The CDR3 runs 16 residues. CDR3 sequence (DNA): TGCGCCAGCAGCCAAGATGACAGGAACCCGTACAATGAGCAGTTCTTC. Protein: CASSQDDRNPYNEQFF.

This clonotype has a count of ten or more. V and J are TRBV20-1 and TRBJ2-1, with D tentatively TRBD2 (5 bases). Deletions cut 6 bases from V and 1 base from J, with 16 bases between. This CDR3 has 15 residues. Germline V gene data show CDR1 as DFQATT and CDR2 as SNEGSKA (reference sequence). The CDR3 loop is CSAPPPRGSYNEQFF. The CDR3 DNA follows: TGCAGTGCCCCGCCCCCTAGAGGGTCCTACAATGAGCAGTTCTTC.

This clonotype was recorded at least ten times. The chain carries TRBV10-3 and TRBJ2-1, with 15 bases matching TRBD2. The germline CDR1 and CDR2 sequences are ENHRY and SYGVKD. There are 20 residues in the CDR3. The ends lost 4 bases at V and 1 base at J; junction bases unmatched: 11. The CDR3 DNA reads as TGTGCCATCAGTGCCCCCTGGGGGACTAGCGGGGGGCCGTCCTACAATGAGCAGTTCTTC. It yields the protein CAISAPWGTSGGPSYNEQFF.

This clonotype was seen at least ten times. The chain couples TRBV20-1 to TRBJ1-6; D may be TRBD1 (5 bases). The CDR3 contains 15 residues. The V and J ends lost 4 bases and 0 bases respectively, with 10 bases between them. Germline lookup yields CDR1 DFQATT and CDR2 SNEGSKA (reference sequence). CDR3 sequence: CSATRQSSYNSPLHF. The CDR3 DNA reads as TGCAGTGCTACCAGACAGAGCTCCTATAATTCACCCCTCCACTTT.

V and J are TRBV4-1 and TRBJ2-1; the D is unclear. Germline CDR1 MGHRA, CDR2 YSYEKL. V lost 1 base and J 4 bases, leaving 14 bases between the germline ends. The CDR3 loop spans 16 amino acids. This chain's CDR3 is CASSQGPASQYNEQFF. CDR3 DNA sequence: TGCGCCAGCAGCCAAGGTCCGGCGAGCCAATACAATGAGCAGTTCTTC.

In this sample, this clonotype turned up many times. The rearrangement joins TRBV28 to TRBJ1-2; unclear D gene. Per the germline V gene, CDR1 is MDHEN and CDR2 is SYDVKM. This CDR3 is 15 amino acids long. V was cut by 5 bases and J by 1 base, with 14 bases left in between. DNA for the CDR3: TGTGCCAGCAGTCTCCCGATACCAGATAACTATGGCTACACCTTC. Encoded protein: CASSLPIPDNYGYTF.

The CDR3 DNA reads TGTGCCAGCAGTGACACCCCCGGGAGGGGAAGCACTGAAGCTTTCTTT. Amino acid sequence: CASSDTPGRGSTEAFF. The chain links TRBV6-1 to TRBJ1-1, with D possibly being TRBD1 (5 bases). This CDR3 is built from 16 residues. With 3 bases removed from V and 4 bases from J, the gap between germline ends came to 18 bases. Germline assignment: CDR1 MNHNS and CDR2 SASEGT.

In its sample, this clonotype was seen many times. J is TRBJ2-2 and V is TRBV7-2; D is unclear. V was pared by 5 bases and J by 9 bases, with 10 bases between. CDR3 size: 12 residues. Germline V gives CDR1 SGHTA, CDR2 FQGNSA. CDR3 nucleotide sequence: TGTGCCAGCAGCGCTATGACCAGGGAGCTGTTTTTT. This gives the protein CASSAMTRELFF.

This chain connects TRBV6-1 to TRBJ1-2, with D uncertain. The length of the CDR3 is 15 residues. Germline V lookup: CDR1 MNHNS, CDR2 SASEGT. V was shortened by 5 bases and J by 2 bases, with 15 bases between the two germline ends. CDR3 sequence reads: CASSLPLTGNYGYTF. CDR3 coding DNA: TGTGCCAGCAGTCTACCTCTGACGGGAAACTATGGCTACACCTTC.

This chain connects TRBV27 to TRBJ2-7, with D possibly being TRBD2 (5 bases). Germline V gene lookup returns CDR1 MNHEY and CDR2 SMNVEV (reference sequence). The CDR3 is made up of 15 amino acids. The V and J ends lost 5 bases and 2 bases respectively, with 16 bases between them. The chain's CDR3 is CASSPFYGNTYEQYF. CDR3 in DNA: TGTGCCAGCAGTCCCTTTTACGGGAATACCTACGAGCAGTACTTC.

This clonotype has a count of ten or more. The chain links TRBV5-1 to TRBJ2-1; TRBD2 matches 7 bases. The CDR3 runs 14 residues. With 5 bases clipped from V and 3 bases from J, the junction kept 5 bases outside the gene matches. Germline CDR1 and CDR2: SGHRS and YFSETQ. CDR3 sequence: CASRGGENYNEQFF. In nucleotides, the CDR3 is TGCGCCAGCAGGGGAGGGGAAAACTACAATGAGCAGTTCTTC.

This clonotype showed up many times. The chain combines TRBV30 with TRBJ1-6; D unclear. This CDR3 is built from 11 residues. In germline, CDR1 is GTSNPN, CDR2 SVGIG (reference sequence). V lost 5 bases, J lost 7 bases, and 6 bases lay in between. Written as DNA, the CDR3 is TGTGCCTGGGATCGCAATTCACCCCTCCACTTT. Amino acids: CAWDRNSPLHF.

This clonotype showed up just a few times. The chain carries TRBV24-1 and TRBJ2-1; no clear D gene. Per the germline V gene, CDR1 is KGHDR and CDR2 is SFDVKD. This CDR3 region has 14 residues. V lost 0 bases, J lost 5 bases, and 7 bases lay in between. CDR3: CATSDLSVNNEQFF. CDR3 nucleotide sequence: TGTGCCACCAGTGATTTGTCAGTGAACAATGAGCAGTTCTTC.

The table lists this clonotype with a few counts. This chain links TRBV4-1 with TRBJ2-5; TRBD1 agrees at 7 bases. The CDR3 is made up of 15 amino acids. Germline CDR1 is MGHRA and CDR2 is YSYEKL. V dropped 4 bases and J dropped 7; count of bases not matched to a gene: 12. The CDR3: CASSPWTGPKPTQYF. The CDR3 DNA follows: TGCGCCAGCAGCCCCTGGACAGGACCCAAGCCGACCCAGTACTTC.

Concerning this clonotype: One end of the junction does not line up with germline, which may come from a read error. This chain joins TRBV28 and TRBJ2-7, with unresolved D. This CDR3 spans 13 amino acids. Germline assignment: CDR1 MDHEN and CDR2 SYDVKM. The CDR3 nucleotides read TGTGCCAGCAGTTTATACAGCCACTACGGGCAGTACTTC. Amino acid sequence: CASSLYSHYGQYF.

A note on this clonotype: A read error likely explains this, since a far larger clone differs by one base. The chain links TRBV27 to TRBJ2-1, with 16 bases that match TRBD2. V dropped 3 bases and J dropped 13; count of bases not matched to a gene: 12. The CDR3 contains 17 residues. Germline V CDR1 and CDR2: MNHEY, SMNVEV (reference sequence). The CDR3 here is CASSFAGLAGGAETQFF. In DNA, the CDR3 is TGTGCCAGCAGTTTCGCGGGACTAGCGGGGGGGGCCGAGACCCAGTTCTTC.